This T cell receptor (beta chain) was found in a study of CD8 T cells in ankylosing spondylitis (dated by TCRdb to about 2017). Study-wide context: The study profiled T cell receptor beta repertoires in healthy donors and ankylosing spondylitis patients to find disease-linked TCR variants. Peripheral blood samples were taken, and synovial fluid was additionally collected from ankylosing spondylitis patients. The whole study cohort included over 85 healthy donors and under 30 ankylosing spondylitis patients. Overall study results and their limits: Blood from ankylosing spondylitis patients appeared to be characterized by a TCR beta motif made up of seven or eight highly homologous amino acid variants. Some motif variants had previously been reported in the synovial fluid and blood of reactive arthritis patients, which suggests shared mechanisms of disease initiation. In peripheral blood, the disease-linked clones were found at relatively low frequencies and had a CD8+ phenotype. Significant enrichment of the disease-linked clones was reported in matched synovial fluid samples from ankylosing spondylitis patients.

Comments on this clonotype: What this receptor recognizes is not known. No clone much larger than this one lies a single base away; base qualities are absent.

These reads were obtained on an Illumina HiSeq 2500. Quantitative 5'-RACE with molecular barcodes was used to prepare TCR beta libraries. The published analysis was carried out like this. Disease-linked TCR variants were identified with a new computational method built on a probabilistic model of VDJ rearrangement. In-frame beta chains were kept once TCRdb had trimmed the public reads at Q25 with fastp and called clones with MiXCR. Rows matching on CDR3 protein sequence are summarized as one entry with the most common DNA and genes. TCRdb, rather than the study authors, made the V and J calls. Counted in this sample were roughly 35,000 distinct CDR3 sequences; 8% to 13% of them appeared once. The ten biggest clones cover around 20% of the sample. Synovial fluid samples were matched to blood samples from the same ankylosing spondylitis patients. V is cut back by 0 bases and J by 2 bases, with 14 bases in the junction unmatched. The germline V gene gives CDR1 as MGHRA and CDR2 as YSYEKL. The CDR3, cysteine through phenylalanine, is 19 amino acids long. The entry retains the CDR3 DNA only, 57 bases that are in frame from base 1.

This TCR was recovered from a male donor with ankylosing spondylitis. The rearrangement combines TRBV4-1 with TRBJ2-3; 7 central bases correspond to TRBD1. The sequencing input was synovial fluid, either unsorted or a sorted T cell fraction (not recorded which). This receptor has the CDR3 CASSQDDPNRQGTTDTQYF. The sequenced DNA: TGCGCCAGCAGCCAAGATGACCCGAACCGACAGGGAACCACAGATACGCAGTATTTT.